The 28 T cell receptor beta chains given below trace back to one sample, sequenced in a study of PD-1 blockade in classical Hodgkin lymphoma. Assay used: immunoSEQ multiplex PCR; TCRdb lists only in-frame clones, some missing. Of fewer than 50,000 clones listed, 86% are singletons. Brentuximab vedotin exposure varied, and every patient relapsed after autologous stem cell transplantation. Sequencing used peripheral blood mononuclear cells (PBMCs), obtained before the second cycle of nivolumab. All receptors derive from a human donor with classical Hodgkin lymphoma.

The V gene is TRBV4-3, the J gene TRBJ2-7; possibly TRBD2 for D (6 bases). V lost 2 bases, J lost 3 bases, and 14 bases lay in between. This CDR3 has 15 residues. In germline, CDR1 is LGHNA, CDR2 YSLEER. In nucleotides, the CDR3 is TGCGCCAGCAGCCAATGGCGGGGCCGAGGCTACGAGCAGTACTTC. Translated: CASSQWRGRGYEQYF.

This sequence joins TRBV4-1 and TRBJ2-3; TRBD1 agrees at 7 bases. CDR1 is MGHRA, CDR2 YSYEKL, per germline. J gave up 2 bases and V 1 base, and 3 bases lay outside the gene matches. The CDR3 sequence is 15 residues long. CDR3 DNA: TGCGCCAGCAGCCAAGTAAGGGGGCACACAGATACGCAGTATTTT. This sequence encodes CASSQVRGHTDTQYF.

V and J are TRBV6-5 and TRBJ2-5, with TRBD1 identical over 7 bases. Germline trimming cut 3 bases from V and 5 bases from J; bases unmatched to any gene: 6. This CDR3 comprises 14 residues. Germline values: CDR1 MNHEY, CDR2 SVGAGI. The CDR3: CASSYYRGGETQYF. The CDR3, as DNA: TGTGCCAGCAGTTATTACAGGGGTGGGGAGACCCAGTACTTC.

In this sample, this clone turned up once. The J gene is TRBJ1-3, the V gene TRBV7-9; D is undetermined. This CDR3 has 15 residues. The germline CDR1 and CDR2 sequences are SEHNR and FQNEAQ (reference sequence). The germline V and J ends were trimmed by 1 base and 0 bases, with 7 bases remaining between them. The CDR3 DNA follows: TGTGCCAGCAGCTTAGAGCAGTTCTCTGGAAACACCATATATTTT. Encoded protein: CASSLEQFSGNTIYF.

This clone was observed once. This chain links TRBV6-6 with TRBJ2-7; maybe TRBD1 (8 bases). Looked up from germline, CDR1 is MNHNY and CDR2 is SVGAGI (reference sequence). V shed 9 bases and J shed 4 bases, with 22 bases lying between them. The CDR3 covers 15 residues. The CDR3 DNA reads as TGTGCCAGTTCAAAGGGGGGGCAGGGGGCGTACGAGCAGTACTTC. As protein: CASSKGGQGAYEQYF.

The chain carries TRBV13 and TRBJ2-7; D not resolved. The CDR3 contains 13 residues. Trimming shortened V by 1 base and J by 2 bases, and 6 bases separated the two germline ends. Germline CDR1 and CDR2: PRHDT and FYEKMQ (reference sequence). The CDR3 sequence: CASSLALTYEQYF. The CDR3, as DNA: TGTGCCAGCAGCTTAGCCCTAACCTACGAGCAGTACTTC. Full variable domain (missing parts from reference TRBV13 and TRBJ2-7): AAGVIQSPRHLIKEKRETATLKCYPIPRHDTVYWYQQGPGQDPQFLISFYEKMQSDKGSIPDRFSAQQFSDYHSELNMSSLELGDSALYFCASSLALTYEQYFGPGTRLTVT.

This clone was detected only once. V and J are TRBV5-1 and TRBJ2-7; 7 nucleotides agree with TRBD1. The CDR3 extends over 16 amino acids. CDR1 and CDR2 (germline): SGHRS, YFSETQ. Unmatched junction bases numbered 13, after V lost 2 bases and J lost 5 bases. The CDR3 protein is CASSFIRGGYKDEQYF. The CDR3 DNA reads TGCGCCAGCAGCTTCATTCGAGGGGGCTATAAGGACGAGCAGTACTTC.

The chain employs TRBV19 and TRBJ2-7; 9 nucleotides agree with TRBD2. Losses at the gene ends were 5 bases for V and 6 bases for J; bases not matched to a gene: 17. Germline CDR1 LNHDA, CDR2 SQIVND (reference sequence). The CDR3 length is 17 residues. CDR3: CASSAWEGLAGSREQYF. CDR3 in DNA: TGTGCCAGTAGTGCCTGGGAGGGGCTAGCGGGAAGTCGCGAGCAGTACTTC.

This clone came up a few times. The chain uses TRBV7-2 and TRBJ2-7, with 7 bases fitting TRBD1. The ends lost 0 bases at V and 2 bases at J; junction bases unmatched: 4. The V gene's germline CDR1 is SGHTA and CDR2 FQGNSA. This CDR3 contains 15 residues. The CDR3 loop reads CASSLAGTVTYEQYF. CDR3 nucleotides: TGTGCCAGCAGCTTAGCGGGGACAGTCACCTACGAGCAGTACTTC.

This rearrangement joins TRBV9 to TRBJ1-3; TRBD1 matches 7 bases. V shed 4 bases, J shed 3 bases, and the junction held 10 bases outside the gene matches. The CDR3 loop spans 16 amino acids. Germline CDR1 is SGDLS and CDR2 is YYNGEE. CDR3: CASSPREGAYGNTIYF. Here the CDR3 DNA reads TGTGCCAGCAGCCCCCGGGAGGGGGCCTATGGAAACACCATATATTTT.

This chain connects TRBV28 to TRBJ1-4; D is unresolved. This CDR3 spans 16 amino acids. V was clipped by 6 bases and J by 0 bases, with 14 bases between them. Germline CDR1 reads MDHEN; CDR2 reads SYDVKM. The DNA for the CDR3 is TGTGCCAGCAGCCCGGGTCTTATTGCAACTAATGAAAAACTGTTTTTT. Translated, it gives CASSPGLIATNEKLFF.

The chain combines TRBV4-1 with TRBJ1-5, with D possibly matching TRBD1 (6 bases). Per germline, CDR1 MGHRA and CDR2 YSYEKL. V lost 0 bases and J lost 10, with 16 bases in between. The CDR3 spans 15 residues. The CDR3 bases are TGCGCCAGCAGCCAAGACTCAGGGGACCAGTACCCCCAGCATTTT. This translates into CASSQDSGDQYPQHF.

The rearrangement links TRBV5-1 to TRBJ1-5, with 7 bases identical to TRBD1. Germline V gene data show CDR1 as SGHRS and CDR2 as YFSETQ. The CDR3 loop spans 13 amino acids. Trimming took 2 bases from V and 5 from J; bases not matched to a gene: 1. The CDR3 DNA reads as TGCGCCAGCAGCTTTGGACAGGATCAGCCCCAGCATTTT. Protein product: CASSFGQDQPQHF.

V gene TRBV19 combines with J gene TRBJ1-2, with TRBD1 identical over 7 bases. Germline-derived CDR1 and CDR2 are LNHDA and SQIVND (reference sequence). After removal of 3 bases from V and 4 bases from J, the junction contained 8 bases not matched to a gene. CDR3 length: 15 residues. CDR3 amino acids: CASSMGRDSIYGYTF. CDR3 DNA: TGTGCCAGTAGTATGGGTAGGGACAGCATCTATGGCTACACCTTC.

This clone was seen only once. The V gene is TRBV6-5, the J gene TRBJ2-1, with TRBD2 identical over 10 bases. The CDR3 loop spans 15 amino acids. Germline CDR1 and CDR2: MNHEY and SVGAGI. With V trimmed by 6 bases and J by 3 bases, 5 bases remained unmatched. DNA for the CDR3: TGTGCCAGCAGCTTAGCGGGAGGCTTCTACAATGAGCAGTTCTTC. As protein: CASSLAGGFYNEQFF.

The table lists this clone with a few counts. The V call is TRBV11-2, the J call TRBJ1-1, with unresolved D. Germline CDR1 and CDR2: SGHAT and FQNNGV. CDR3 length: 15 amino acids. The ends were cut back, 4 bases at V and 1 base at J, with 13 bases in the middle. CDR3 residues: CASSSLGRRNTEAFF. CDR3 nucleotides: TGTGCCAGCAGCTCATTGGGCAGAAGGAACACTGAAGCTTTCTTT.

This chain's CDR3 is CASSLLAGGPYNEQFF. The CDR3 DNA follows: TGTGCCAGTAGTTTACTAGCGGGAGGGCCCTACAATGAGCAGTTCTTC. The V and J genes are TRBV19 and TRBJ2-1, with TRBD2 matching 13 bases. The CDR3 loop spans 16 amino acids. Trimming took 5 bases from V and 2 from J; bases not matched to a gene: 3. Germline-derived CDR1 and CDR2 are LNHDA and SQIVND (reference sequence). Combining the CDR3 with reference TRBV19 and TRBJ2-1 gives the whole variable domain DGGITQSPKYLFRKEGQNVTLSCEQNLNHDAMYWYRQDPGQGLRLIYYSQIVNDFQKGDIAEGYSVSREKKESFPLTVTSAQKNPTAFYLCASSLLAGGPYNEQFFGPGTRLTVL.

V usage is TRBV9 and J usage is TRBJ1-4; maybe TRBD1 (5 bases). Germline V lookup: CDR1 SGDLS, CDR2 YYNGEE. Trimming stripped 0 bases from V and 8 bases from J, with 14 bases between. The CDR3 runs 15 residues. In nucleotides, the CDR3 is TGTGCCAGCAGCGTAGCTGGGTCAGGGAAGGAAAAACTGTTTTTT. Amino acid sequence: CASSVAGSGKEKLFF. The variable domain in full, completed from reference TRBV9 and TRBJ1-4, reads DSGVTQTPKHLITATGQRVTLRCSPRSGDLSVYWYQQSLDQGLQFLIQYYNGEERAKGNILERFSAQQFPDLHSELNLSSLELGDSALYFCASSVAGSGKEKLFFGSGTQLSVL.

The rearrangement joins TRBV6-1 to TRBJ2-7; D ambiguous. This CDR3 region has 13 residues. Germline lookup yields CDR1 MNHNS and CDR2 SASEGT. Trimming shortened V by 6 bases and J by 2 bases, and 11 bases separated the two germline ends. The CDR3 spells CASRDDMTYEQYF. The CDR3 bases are TGTGCCAGCAGGGACGACATGACCTACGAGCAGTACTTC.

The V call is TRBV19, the J call TRBJ2-7, with 8 bases identical to TRBD1. CDR3 length equals 15 residues. V gave up 5 bases and J gave up 2 bases; unmatched junction bases: 8. The germline V gene has CDR1 LNHDA and CDR2 SQIVND (reference sequence). CDR3 amino acids: CASSGRDRTAYEQYF. CDR3 nucleotides: TGTGCCAGTAGTGGGCGGGACAGGACCGCCTACGAGCAGTACTTC.

The CDR3 protein is CASSSQPGTAKNIQYF. CDR3 coding DNA: TGTGCCAGCAGCTCCCAACCCGGGACAGCCAAAAACATTCAGTACTTC. The chain couples TRBV9 to TRBJ2-4; D tentatively reads TRBD1 or TRBD2 (5 bases each). Looked up from germline, CDR1 is SGDLS and CDR2 is YYNGEE. V was pared by 4 bases and J by 0 bases, with 14 bases between. There are 16 residues in the CDR3.

The chain employs TRBV19 and TRBJ2-4; 13 nucleotides align to TRBD2. CDR1 is LNHDA, CDR2 SQIVND, per germline (reference sequence). The junction had 5 bases not matched to a gene; V was cut back by 5 bases and J by 7 bases. This CDR3 is 15 amino acids long. The CDR3 loop is CASSPRTSGSNIQYF. The CDR3 DNA sequence: TGTGCCAGTAGTCCGAGGACTAGCGGGAGTAACATTCAGTACTTC. Filled out from reference TRBV19 and TRBJ2-4, the complete variable domain reads DGGITQSPKYLFRKEGQNVTLSCEQNLNHDAMYWYRQDPGQGLRLIYYSQIVNDFQKGDIAEGYSVSREKKESFPLTVTSAQKNPTAFYLCASSPRTSGSNIQYFGAGTRLSVL.

The rearrangement joins TRBV28 to TRBJ1-2, with a weak D call TRBD1 (6 bases). The germline V and J ends were trimmed by 8 bases and 0 bases, with 10 bases remaining between them. This CDR3 is built from 13 residues. CDR1 and CDR2 (germline): MDHEN, SYDVKM. CDR3 sequence: CASGTGTNYGYTF. The CDR3, as DNA: TGTGCCAGCGGAACAGGGACTAACTATGGCTACACCTTC.

The chain combines TRBV27 with TRBJ2-7; 9 positions agree with TRBD2. V gave up 5 bases and J gave up 4 bases; unmatched junction bases: 9. This CDR3 is 15 amino acids long. CDR1 and CDR2 (germline): MNHEY, SMNVEV (reference sequence). For the CDR3, the DNA is TGTGCCAGCAGTCCACTCGCGGGAGGGCCTTACGAGCAGTACTTC. It specifies CASSPLAGGPYEQYF.

V is TRBV4-1 and J is TRBJ2-7; 7 nucleotides line up with TRBD1. Germline assignment: CDR1 MGHRA and CDR2 YSYEKL. J gave up 2 bases and V 1 base, and 5 bases lay outside the gene matches. The CDR3 has 15 residues. DNA for the CDR3: TGCGCCAGCAGCCAAGGGGGGACAGTTCCCTACGAGCAGTACTTC. Translated: CASSQGGTVPYEQYF.

The V and J genes are TRBV6-5 and TRBJ2-1; D is uncertain. CDR3 length: 11 amino acids. V dropped 6 bases and J dropped 9 bases, with 9 bases sitting between them. CDR1 is MNHEY, CDR2 SVGAGI, per germline. The chain's CDR3 is CASRNTFEQFF. CDR3 in DNA: TGTGCCAGCAGGAATACTTTTGAGCAGTTCTTC.

The chain employs TRBV2 and TRBJ1-2; 10 bases line up with TRBD1. The CDR3 runs 14 residues. Germline CDR1 is SNHLY and CDR2 is FYNNEI. With V trimmed by 7 bases and J by 4 bases, 6 bases remained unmatched. CDR3 loop: CASTGTGEGYGYTF. Here the CDR3 DNA reads TGTGCCAGCACTGGGACAGGGGAAGGCTATGGCTACACCTTC.

The chain links TRBV2 to TRBJ2-7; tentative D call: TRBD1 (6 bases). Per the germline V gene, CDR1 is SNHLY and CDR2 is FYNNEI. The CDR3 consists of 15 residues. V was clipped by 6 bases and J by 7 bases, with 22 bases between them. Here the CDR3 DNA reads TGTGCCAGCAGGAACAGGGAACCCTCGGGCTCTGAGCAGTACTTC. It encodes CASRNREPSGSEQYF.